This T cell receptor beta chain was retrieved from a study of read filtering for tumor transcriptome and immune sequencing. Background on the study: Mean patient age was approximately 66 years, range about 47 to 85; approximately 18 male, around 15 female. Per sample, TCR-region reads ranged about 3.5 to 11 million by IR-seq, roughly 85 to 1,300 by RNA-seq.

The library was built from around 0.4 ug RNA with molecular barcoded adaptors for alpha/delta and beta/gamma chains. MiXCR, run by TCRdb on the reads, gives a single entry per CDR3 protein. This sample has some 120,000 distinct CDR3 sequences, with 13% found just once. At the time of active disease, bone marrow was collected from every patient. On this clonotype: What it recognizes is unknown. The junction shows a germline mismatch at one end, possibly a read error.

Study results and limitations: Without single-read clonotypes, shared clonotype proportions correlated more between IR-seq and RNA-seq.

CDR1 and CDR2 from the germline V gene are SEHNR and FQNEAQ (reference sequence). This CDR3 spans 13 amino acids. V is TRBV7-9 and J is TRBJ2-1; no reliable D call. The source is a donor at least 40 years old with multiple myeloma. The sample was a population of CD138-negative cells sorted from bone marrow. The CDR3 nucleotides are TGCGCCAGCAGCTCACAACAGAGCAATGAGCAGTTCTTC. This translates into CASSSQQSNEQFF.